A single sample is the source of the 25 T cell receptor beta chains below, sequenced in a study of early T cells in non-severe SARS-CoV-2 infection. TCRdb called the 5' RACE reads again in MiXCR, with one record for every CDR3 protein. The table records tens of thousands of distinct CDR3 sequences, roughly 5% of them present only once. Material for sequencing was whole blood. These receptors were collected from an adult who was a healthcare worker with PCR-confirmed SARS-CoV-2 infection or an uninfected control (not recorded which).

This clonotype was recorded at least ten times. This sequence joins TRBV11-2 and TRBJ2-5; no clear D. CDR1 and CDR2 from the germline V gene are SGHAT and FQNNGV. With 1 base removed from V and 4 bases from J, the gap between germline ends came to 4 bases. CDR3 length equals 12 residues. The CDR3: CASSLGRETQYF. The CDR3 region has the DNA TGTGCCAGCAGCTTAGGTCGAGAGACCCAGTACTTC. The complete variable domain, with remaining parts taken from reference TRBV11-2 and TRBJ2-5, reads EAGVAQSPRYKIIEKRQSVAFWCNPISGHATLYWYQQILGQGPKLLIQFQNNGVVDDSQLPKDRFSAERLKGVDSTLKIQPAKLEDSAVYLCASSLGRETQYFGPGTRLLVL.

This clonotype has ten or more counts. V usage is TRBV5-1 and J usage is TRBJ1-2; no clear D gene. This CDR3 has 16 amino acids. The germline CDR1 and CDR2 sequences are SGHRS and YFSETQ. V lost 0 bases to trimming and J lost 8 bases, with 20 bases between them. The CDR3 loop is CASSLDPRSLVSGYTF. The CDR3 coding sequence is TGCGCCAGCAGCTTGGATCCGAGATCCCTGGTGAGCGGCTACACCTTC.

This clonotype showed up many times. The chain employs TRBV24-1 and TRBJ2-2; tentative D call: TRBD1 (5 bases). Germline-derived CDR1 and CDR2 are KGHDR and SFDVKD. The germline V and J ends were trimmed by 4 bases and 4 bases, with 15 bases remaining between them. CDR3 size: 16 residues. The CDR3 loop is CATSDPLRQTTGELFF. The CDR3 nucleotides read TGTGCCACCAGTGACCCGCTGCGACAGACCACCGGGGAGCTGTTTTTT.

This clonotype has at least ten counts. The chain employs TRBV5-1 and TRBJ2-1, with D maybe TRBD1 (6 bases). The germline V and J ends were trimmed by 6 bases and 5 bases, with 15 bases remaining between them. The CDR3 is 14 residues long. Germline V gene lookup returns CDR1 SGHRS and CDR2 YFSETQ. The CDR3: CASKYRDNNNEQFF. CDR3 nucleotide sequence: TGCGCCAGCAAATACCGGGACAATAACAATGAGCAGTTCTTC.

By frequency in the sample, this clonotype is medium-sized. The rearrangement joins TRBV12-3 or TRBV12-4 to TRBJ2-4; D is uncertain. V was shortened by 6 bases and J by 0 bases, with 12 bases between the two germline ends. The CDR3 is 15 amino acids. CDR3 residues: CASSQAIVAKNIQYF. In DNA form, the CDR3 reads TGTGCCAGCAGCCAGGCCATAGTAGCCAAAAACATTCAGTACTTC.

This clonotype was seen many times. The rearrangement joins TRBV10-3 to TRBJ2-7; D is unclear. Trimming left V 8 bases short and J 1 base short, with 9 bases between. Germline CDR1 is ENHRY and CDR2 is SYGVKD. CDR3 length equals 12 residues. This CDR3 is CAIAIISYEQYF. CDR3 sequence (DNA): TGTGCCATCGCAATTATATCCTACGAGCAGTACTTC.

This clonotype is medium-sized. This chain links TRBV5-4 with TRBJ1-2; maybe TRBD1 (6 bases). Germline CDR1 reads SGHNT; CDR2 reads YYREEE (reference sequence). This CDR3 spans 15 amino acids. With 5 bases removed from V and 9 bases from J, the gap between germline ends came to 23 bases. The CDR3 loop is CASSPPRAQGSSYTF. The CDR3, as DNA: TGTGCCAGCAGTCCCCCTCGAGCCCAGGGGTCTAGCTACACCTTC.

There are many counts of this clonotype. The chain has TRBV7-3 and TRBJ2-5; either TRBD1 or TRBD2 may fit D (5 bases each). CDR3 length equals 14 residues. V lost 2 bases and J lost 3, with 10 bases in between. Germline CDR1 SGHTA, CDR2 FQGTGA. DNA of the CDR3: TGTGCCAGCAGCTTAGGGGACCCTGAAGAGACCCAGTACTTC. Its translation: CASSLGDPEETQYF.

The V call is TRBV7-2, the J call TRBJ2-2; 11 nucleotides align to TRBD2. The ends lost 8 bases at V and 3 bases at J; junction bases unmatched: 14. CDR1 SGHTA and CDR2 FQGNSA come from the germline V gene. This CDR3 has 18 residues. This CDR3 reads CASRSRGSGRAYTGELFF. DNA for the CDR3: TGTGCCAGCCGCAGCCGGGGTAGCGGGAGGGCCTACACCGGGGAGCTGTTTTTT. The full variable domain, in which reference TRBV7-2 and TRBJ2-2 provide the parts outside the CDR3, is GAGVSQSPSNKVTEKGKDVELRCDPISGHTALYWYRQSLGQGLEFLIYFQGNSAPDKSGLPSDRFSAERTGGSVSTLTIQRTQQEDSAVYLCASRSRGSGRAYTGELFFGEGSRLTVL.

This clonotype was found many times. This chain uses TRBV7-3 with TRBJ2-7; TRBD1 is a possible D gene (6 bases). CDR1 and CDR2 (germline): SGHTA, FQGTGA. The CDR3 has 14 residues. With 1 base removed from V and 5 bases from J, the gap between germline ends came to 12 bases. The CDR3 DNA reads as TGTGCCAGCAGCTTAATGCAGGGGAGCCACGAGCAGTACTTC. This translates into CASSLMQGSHEQYF.

This clonotype was counted many times. The rearrangement links TRBV3-1 to TRBJ2-7, with TRBD2 matching 8 bases. Trimming at V came to 4 bases and at J to 0 bases, leaving 2 bases not matched to a gene. The CDR3 is made up of 14 amino acids. The germline gives CDR1 LGHDT, CDR2 YNNKEL (reference sequence). CDR3 sequence: CASSLRGGSYEQYF. Here the CDR3 DNA reads TGTGCCAGCAGCCTCCGGGGGGGCTCCTACGAGCAGTACTTC.

This clonotype occurred many times. This rearrangement joins TRBV5-5 to TRBJ2-6; D is perhaps TRBD1 (6 bases). The V gene lost 4 bases and the J gene lost 4 bases, with 15 bases spanning the gap. There are 16 residues in the CDR3. Germline V gene lookup returns CDR1 SGHKS and CDR2 YYEKEE (reference sequence). CDR3 amino acids: CASSTYTGHGANVLTF. In DNA, the CDR3 is TGTGCCAGCAGCACCTACACAGGGCACGGGGCCAACGTCCTGACTTTC.

This clonotype was seen at least ten times. The CDR3 spells CASRRTDFLPSYNEQFF. The CDR3, as DNA: TGTGCCAGCAGGCGGACAGACTTCTTACCATCATACAATGAGCAGTTCTTC. The chain recombines TRBV11-2 with TRBJ2-1, with D possibly being TRBD1 (6 bases). The CDR3 extends over 17 amino acids. Between the trimmed V and J ends, which lost 6 bases and 4 bases, there was a span of 22 bases. Germline loops: CDR1 SGHAT, CDR2 FQNNGV.

This clonotype appeared many times. The V gene is TRBV20-1, the J gene TRBJ2-6, with unresolved D. Trimming left V 0 bases short and J 0 bases short, with 6 bases between. Germline CDR1 DFQATT, CDR2 SNEGSKA (reference sequence). The CDR3 has 15 amino acids. Here the CDR3 DNA reads TGCAGTGCTAGAGATCAGTCCTCTGGGGCCAACGTCCTGACTTTC. Residues: CSARDQSSGANVLTF.

This clonotype appeared many times. As DNA, the CDR3 is TGTGCCAGCAGCGAAAGGGGACGGCAAGAGACCCAGTACTTC. It translates to CASSERGRQETQYF. The J gene is TRBJ2-5, the V gene TRBV9; TRBD1 or TRBD2 may be the D gene (5 bases each). Trimming removed 3 bases from V and 2 bases from J, with 11 bases in between. Germline assignment: CDR1 SGDLS and CDR2 YYNGEE. CDR3 length equals 14 residues. Using reference TRBV9 and TRBJ2-5 for the parts outside the CDR3, the full variable domain is DSGVTQTPKHLITATGQRVTLRCSPRSGDLSVYWYQQSLDQGLQFLIQYYNGEERAKGNILERFSAQQFPDLHSELNLSSLELGDSALYFCASSERGRQETQYFGPGTRLLVL.

This clonotype was observed at least ten times. This chain connects TRBV6-1 to TRBJ2-5; perhaps TRBD2 as D (7 bases). Deletions cut 5 bases from V and 3 bases from J, with 19 bases between. CDR1 MNHNS and CDR2 SASEGT come from the germline V gene. This CDR3 has 16 residues. The CDR3, as DNA: TGTGCCAGCAGTAGGGGGGTTGCTAGCGGAAAAGAGACCCAGTACTTC. Translated: CASSRGVASGKETQYF.

The sample holds many counts of this clonotype. The DNA for the CDR3 is TGCGCCAGCAGCCCGGGACACGGCCTATACAATGAGCAGTTCTTC. This translates into CASSPGHGLYNEQFF. The V gene is TRBV5-1, the J gene TRBJ2-1; maybe TRBD1 (6 bases). The germline V gene encodes CDR1 SGHRS and CDR2 YFSETQ. CDR3 length: 15 amino acids. Trimming left V 4 bases short and J 4 bases short, with 15 bases between.

This clonotype was detected a few times. This chain links TRBV12-3 or TRBV12-4 with TRBJ2-2; 11 bases agree with TRBD1. The junction had 2 bases not matched to a gene; V was cut back by 4 bases and J by 7 bases. The CDR3 length is 14 residues. The CDR3 nucleotides read TGTGCCAGCAGTTGGGACAGGGGGAGCGGGGAGCTGTTTTTT. It codes for CASSWDRGSGELFF.

This clonotype has at least ten counts. The V gene is TRBV24-1, the J gene TRBJ2-1; 11 nucleotides agree with TRBD2. Germline trimming cut 6 bases from V and 3 bases from J; bases unmatched to any gene: 6. Looked up from germline, CDR1 is KGHDR and CDR2 is SFDVKD. The CDR3 consists of 16 residues. The CDR3 nucleotides read TGTGCCACCAGTAGGGCCGGGACTAGCGGCTACAATGAGCAGTTCTTC. This translates into CATSRAGTSGYNEQFF.

This clonotype was found many times. This CDR3 is CASSLSVAGSTDTQYF. DNA of the CDR3: TGTGCCAGCAGCTTATCAGTAGCGGGAAGCACAGATACGCAGTATTTT. J is TRBJ2-3 and V is TRBV7-6, with 8 nucleotides matching TRBD2. The CDR3 extends over 16 amino acids. With 2 bases clipped from V and 0 bases from J, the junction kept 4 bases outside the gene matches. Germline values: CDR1 SGHVS, CDR2 FNYEAQ.

Points on this clonotype: One end of the junction does not line up with germline, which may come from a read error. This chain joins TRBV3-1 and TRBJ2-1, with D possibly matching TRBD1 (6 bases). The CDR3 runs 13 residues. Germline-derived CDR1 and CDR2 are LGHDT and YNNKEL (reference sequence). As DNA, the CDR3 is TGTGCCAGCGGCCAAGGCAGGGGTAGTGAGCAGTTCTTC. Encoded protein: CASGQGRGSEQFF.

This clonotype was detected a few times. This sequence joins TRBV5-1 and TRBJ2-2, with D perhaps TRBD2 (6 bases). The CDR3 spans 13 residues. V gave up 2 bases and J gave up 6 bases, with 8 bases separating them. CDR1 SGHRS and CDR2 YFSETQ come from the germline V gene. In DNA form, the CDR3 reads TGCGCCAGCAGCTTCGGGGGAGCCGGGGAGCTGTTTTTT. Translation gives CASSFGGAGELFF. Full variable domain (remainder filled in from reference TRBV5-1 and TRBJ2-2): KAGVTQTPRYLIKTRGQQVTLSCSPISGHRSVSWYQQTPGQGLQFLFEYFSETQRNKGNFPGRFSGRQFSNSRSEMNVSTLELGDSALYLCASSFGGAGELFFGEGSRLTVL.

This clonotype is categorized as medium-sized. The chain links TRBV11-3 to TRBJ2-1, with 14 nucleotides matching TRBD2. Unmatched junction bases numbered 11, after V lost 5 bases and J lost 11 bases. Germline V CDR1 and CDR2: SGHNT, YENEEA. This CDR3 contains 16 residues. CDR3 sequence reads: CASSRDGTSGGGKQFF. In DNA, the CDR3 is TGTGCCAGCAGCCGGGACGGGACTAGCGGGGGTGGTAAGCAGTTCTTC.

This clonotype was found many times. This chain connects TRBV9 to TRBJ2-5; tentative D call: TRBD1 (6 bases). Germline values: CDR1 SGDLS, CDR2 YYNGEE. CDR3 length: 14 residues. V was clipped by 2 bases and J by 1 base, with 9 bases between them. The DNA of the CDR3 is TGTGCCAGCAGCGTGGGGACACTCCAAGAGACCCAGTACTTC. Its protein product is CASSVGTLQETQYF.

This clonotype was seen at least ten times. The CDR3 spells CASSLPIRWYETSYTEAFF. The CDR3 DNA sequence: TGCGCCAGCAGCTTGCCAATTCGGTGGTACGAGACTTCGTACACTGAAGCTTTCTTT. The genes are TRBV5-1 and TRBJ1-1, with no clear D. Looked up from germline, CDR1 is SGHRS and CDR2 is YFSETQ. The CDR3 is 19 residues long. Trimming removed 1 base at V and 3 bases at J, with 25 bases between.